The source of this T cell receptor (beta chain) is a study of shared clonotypes between healthy human individuals (dated by TCRdb to the early 2020s). About the full investigation: A few men and two women, aged 18 to 49 years, made up the cohort. For each donor, CD4 naive and CD4 memory were each run on three plates, CD8 naive on two plates, and CD8 memory on one plate. Blood TCR repertoires of a handful of healthy adults were deeply sequenced to estimate repertoire size and the extent of clonotype sharing between individuals. Different laboratories and diverse techniques were used to prepare libraries and sequence TCR repertoires, to increase sequencing depth and limit assay-specific biases. Between about 0.8 and 8.9 billion PBMCs per donor were obtained by leukapheresis.

Notes on this clone: Its specific antigen is unknown. Per-nucleotide qualities are absent, and no much larger clonotype sits a single base away.

Via the germline V gene (reference sequence), CDR1 is GTSNPN and CDR2 SVGIG. V gives up 0 bases and J gives up 6 bases, and the segment between their germline ends measures 12 bases. The CDR3 covers 15 residues, taking in both the cysteine and the phenylalanine. This entry keeps only the CDR3 DNA: 45 bases, framed from base 1. Using the deep immunoSEQ assay, TCR CDR3 regions were amplified from genomic DNA by multiplex PCR. Genomic DNA extracted from each cell subset was distributed evenly over all wells of several immunoSEQ 96-well plates, and each plate served as one replicate. For sorted subsets, each replicate PCR was loaded with roughly 200 ng genomic DNA, equivalent to about 30,000 T cell genomes. Purified libraries were quantified with a Qubit 3.0 fluorometer, sized on a Bioanalyzer 2100, and re-quantified with the KAPA Library Quantification kit. Each immunoSEQ 96-well plate was sequenced on its own single-read 150-cycle Illumina NextSeq 550 flow cell. For the original study's pipeline: Because the immunoSEQ output held only junctional sequences and lacked quality scores, the filtering could not match the filtering applied to full-length reads. To assign V/J genes and CDR3, sequences were annotated using PyIR, a Python wrapper for IgBLAST v1.9, with IMGT germline references. Reads were filtered out if the reads had weak V/J assignments (E-value above 1e-6), no CDR3, stop codons, out-of-frame junctions, or ambiguous translated residues. V3J clonotypes were defined by identical inferred V gene, J gene, and CDR3 amino acid sequence. Percentage overlap between repertoires was calculated by dividing the number of shared unique clonotypes by the size of the smaller repertoire. RTK rarefaction, the Chao1 estimator, and Recon v2.1 estimates of unobserved clonotypes were used to assess repertoire richness. Generation probabilities were computed with OLGA for all TCRbeta clonotypes obtained by the gDNA method from a few donors. The table was pulled from immuneACCESS by TCRdb, which kept in-frame rearrangements only. Such tables lose some clones; where checked, under half of the loss comes from unresolved V genes, and the rest has no known cause. V and J calls plus clone size are reproduced from that table; the DNA served to infer D and trimming. Present in this sample are 1.5 million to 2.5 million clones, approximately 94% of which were seen just once. The ten largest clones add up to under 1.5% of the sample.

For the CD8 naive samples, CD45RO-negative cells were positively selected for CCR7, yielding a CD45RA+CCR7+ population from which TemRA cells were excluded. The donors were healthy, HIV-negative adults who had no recently reported acute infections or vaccinations. All donors were Caucasian adults living in Nashville, Tennessee, USA. Blood was collected by leukapheresis, and PBMCs were isolated by Ficoll-Histopaque density gradient centrifugation and then cryopreserved in liquid nitrogen vapor phase. Analytical flow cytometry was used to check the purity and quantity of each magnetically sorted T cell population. Genomic DNA was isolated from every sorted fraction and measured by UV absorbance on a Nanodrop 2000c. The research as a whole found: Only blood was sampled, and tissue TCR repertoires likely differ from those in blood. Higher generation probabilities were observed for clonotypes shared by all four sorted-subset donors than for non-shared clonotypes. Naive subsets generally had larger estimated clonotype richness than memory subsets. Incomplete sequencing was indicated by rarefaction of sorted-subset datasets, despite the large sequencing depth. The small number of donors limited the genetic and exposure-history diversity represented. Pairwise subsampling led to the expectation that sequencing depth would affect the degree of clonotype sharing among donors. Roughly 5% of naive CD4, around 4% of naive CD8, approximately 2% of memory CD4, and approximately 0.39% of memory CD8 clonotypes were shared across several donors.

This chain joins TRBV30 to TRBJ1-6; possibly the D gene is TRBD1, per 6 matching bases. The sample taken for sequencing was naive CD8+ T cells sorted from blood. The intended sense of this specimen's cell subset or site label: CD45RA+CCR7+. The source is a man between 18 and 29 years old in good health. CDR3 reads: CAWSVGAASNSPLHF. In nucleotides, the sequence is TGTGCCTGGAGTGTGGGGGCAGCAAGTAATTCACCCCTCCACTTT.